This T cell receptor beta chain was retrieved from a study of post-analysis software for immune sequencing data (dated by TCRdb to about 2015). With respect to the entire study: Disease courses on record covered relapsing-remitting, secondary progressive and progressive-relapsing multiple sclerosis, though some patients had no subtype annotation. A subset of samples was prepared in parallel using single-end sample barcoding, then pooled and co-amplified after Illumina adapter ligation. The patient repertoires were compared against 11 previously published healthy control repertoires obtained from donors aged roughly 6 to 28 years. Results and caveats for the whole study, not just this receptor: Patients showed significantly higher frequencies than controls for roughly five TRBV segments, among them TRBV5-6, TRBV5-1 and TRBV20-1. The control group was slightly older than the multiple sclerosis patient group. Normalized Chao1 diversity was significantly lower in multiple sclerosis patients than controls, suggesting substantial peripheral T-cell clonal expansion. Direct clustering with F measure revealed strong co-clustering of samples prepared in the same batch, which led to a batch-effect correction.

The CDR3 runs 15 amino acids, cysteine and phenylalanine included. The sequence is cut down to CDR3 DNA, 45 bases in frame from base 1. Relative to germline, V is missing 4 bases and J is missing 4 bases, with 7 bases of the junction outside any gene match. Looking up the germline V gene yields CDR1 SQVTM and CDR2 ANQGSEA. To demonstrate the VDJtools post-analysis software, TCR beta repertoires were profiled from the peripheral blood of 13 young patients with multiple sclerosis. The multiple sclerosis patients were children and adolescents ranging in age from roughly 6 to 15 years. To prepare the library, PCR was applied. The reads were generated on an Illumina HiSeq 2500. To reduce PCR and sequencing biases, unique molecular identifiers were built into the TCR beta cDNA libraries. Every 1 to 10 million input T cells yielded approximately 500,000 cDNA molecules, meaning each molecule approximated one T cell. Patient libraries were prepared and sequenced with the same protocol used for the earlier healthy control dataset. Within a given batch, samples were prepared together, multiplexed and sequenced on the same HiSeq lane. Concerning the study's data processing: MIGEC handled the raw barcoded reads, throwing out single-read molecular identifier groups before consensus assembly and CDR3 extraction. Clonotype tables were post-analysed with VDJtools, normalizing diversity by down-sampling all datasets to the smallest sample size. To correct batch-related cross-sample contamination, repertoire overlap clustering matched CDR3 amino acid sequences but not nucleotide sequences. The public reads were reprocessed in TCRdb via fastp at Q25 and MiXCR, keeping in-frame beta chains. Entries that share a CDR3 protein sequence are merged under the most common genes and DNA. TCRdb, rather than the study authors, made the V and J calls. This sample has some 890,000 distinct CDR3 sequences in its table, and 53% of those were observed once. The ten biggest clones cover under 6% of the sample.

Comment on this clonotype: The target of this receptor is not known. Base qualities are not at hand, and no much larger clone is one base apart.

Input material: blood. The receptor comes from a girl aged 10-17 years with multiple sclerosis. The sequence joins TRBV29-1 to TRBJ2-1; 10 bases in between match TRBD2. The CDR3 amino acid sequence is: CSVGPGLAAYNEQFF. The nucleotide sequence is given as TGCAGCGTTGGACCTGGACTAGCGGCATACAATGAGCAGTTCTTC.